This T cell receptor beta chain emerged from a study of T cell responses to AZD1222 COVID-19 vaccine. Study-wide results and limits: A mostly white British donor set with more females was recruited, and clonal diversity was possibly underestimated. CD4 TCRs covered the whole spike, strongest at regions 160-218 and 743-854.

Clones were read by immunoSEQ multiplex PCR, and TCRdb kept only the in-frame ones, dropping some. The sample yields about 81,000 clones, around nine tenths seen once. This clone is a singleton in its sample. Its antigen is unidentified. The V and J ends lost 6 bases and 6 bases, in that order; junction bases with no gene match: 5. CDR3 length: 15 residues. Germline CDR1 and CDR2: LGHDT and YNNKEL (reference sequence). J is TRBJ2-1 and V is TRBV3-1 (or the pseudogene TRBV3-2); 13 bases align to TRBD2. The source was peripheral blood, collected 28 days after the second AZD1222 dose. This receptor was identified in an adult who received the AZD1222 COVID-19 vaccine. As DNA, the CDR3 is TGTGCCAGCAGACGGACTAGCGGGGGAGTCAATGAGCAGTTCTTC. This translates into CASRRTSGGVNEQFF.